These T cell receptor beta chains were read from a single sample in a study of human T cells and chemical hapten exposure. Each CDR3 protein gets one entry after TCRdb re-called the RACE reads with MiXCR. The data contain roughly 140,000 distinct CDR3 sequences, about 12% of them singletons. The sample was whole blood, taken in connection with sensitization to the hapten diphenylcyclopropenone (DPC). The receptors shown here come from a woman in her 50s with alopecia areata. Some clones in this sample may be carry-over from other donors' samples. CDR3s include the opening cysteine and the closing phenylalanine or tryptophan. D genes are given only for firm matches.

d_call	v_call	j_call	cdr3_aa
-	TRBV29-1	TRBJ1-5	CSVRDGNQPQHF
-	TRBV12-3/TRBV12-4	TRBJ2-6	CASSRVTASGANVLTF
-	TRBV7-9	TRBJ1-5	CASSLGSGPEQPQHF
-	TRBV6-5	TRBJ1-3	CASFERGPSGNTIYF
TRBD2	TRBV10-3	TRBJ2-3	CAISESTSATTDTQYF
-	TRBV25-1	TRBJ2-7	CASSVLEGGYEQYF
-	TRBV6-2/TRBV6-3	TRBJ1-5	CASSLTTPRAPQHF
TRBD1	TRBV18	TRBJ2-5	CASSHDRDETQYF
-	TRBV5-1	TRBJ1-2	CASSEGQPLANYGYTF
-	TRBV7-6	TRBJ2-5	CASSEPGQRTQYF
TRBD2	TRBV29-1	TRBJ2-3	CSALPLAGGPGTQYF
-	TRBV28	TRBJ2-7	CASSPLRGDLSEQYF
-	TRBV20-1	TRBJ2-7	CSARGQSSYEQYF
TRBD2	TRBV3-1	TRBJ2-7	CASSPNRGLAISYEQYF
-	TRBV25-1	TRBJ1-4	CASSLGGLKAKLFF
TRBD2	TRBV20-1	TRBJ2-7	CSALTSGSMEQYF
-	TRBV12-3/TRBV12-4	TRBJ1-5	CASSPDRLSNQPQHF
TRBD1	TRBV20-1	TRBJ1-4	CSASVGQGYEKLFF
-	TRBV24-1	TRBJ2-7	CATSDGPRGEQYF
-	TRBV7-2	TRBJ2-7	CASSTAGAGEQYF
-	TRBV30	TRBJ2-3	CAWSVGSSTDTQYF
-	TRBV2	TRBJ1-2	CASREDSPYGYTF
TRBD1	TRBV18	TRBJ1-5	CASSPSGQGALQPQHF
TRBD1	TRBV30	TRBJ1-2	CAGTRTGQGYTF
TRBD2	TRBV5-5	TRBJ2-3	CASSLETAGVSTDTQYF
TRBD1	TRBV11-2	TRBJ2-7	CASSPGTGENEQYF
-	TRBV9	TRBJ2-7	CASSVEGDRSYEQYF
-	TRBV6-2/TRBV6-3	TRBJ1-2	CASREQNYGYTF
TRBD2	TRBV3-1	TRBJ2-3	CASSYWTSGRKDTQYF
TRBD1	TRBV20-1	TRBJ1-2	CSARASSGTGFTF
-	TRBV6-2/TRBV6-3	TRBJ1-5	CASSRLVRGQPQHF
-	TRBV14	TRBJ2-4	CASNLRTPSGIQYF
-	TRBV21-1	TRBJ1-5	CASSKLEPGHSHQPQHF
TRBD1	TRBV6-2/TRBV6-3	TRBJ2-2	CASSYLRQGPGELFF
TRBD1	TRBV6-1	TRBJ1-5	CASSVTGNSNQPQHF
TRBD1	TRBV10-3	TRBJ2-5	CAISESAWTGEETQYF
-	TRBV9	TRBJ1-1	CASNFGEENTEAFF
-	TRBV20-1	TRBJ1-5	CSAPSRQQPQHF
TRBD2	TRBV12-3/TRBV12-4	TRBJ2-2	CASSATGGANTGELFF
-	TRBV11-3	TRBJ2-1	CASSGRDFNEQFF
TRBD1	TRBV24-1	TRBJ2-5	CATSVGTAPGTQYF
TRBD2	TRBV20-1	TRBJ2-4	CSARDHGEGYIQYF
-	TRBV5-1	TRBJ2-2	CASSLTPGIGELFF
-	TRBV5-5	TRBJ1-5	CASSREVASQPQHF
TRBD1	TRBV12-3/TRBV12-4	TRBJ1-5	CASAFSAGQGVLNQPQHF
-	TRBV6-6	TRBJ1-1	CASSFAGTTADTEAFF
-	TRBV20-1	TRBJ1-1	CSAMNSYMNTEAFF
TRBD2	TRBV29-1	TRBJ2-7	CSVQMLAGGVYEQYF
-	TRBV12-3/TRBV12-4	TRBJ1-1	CASSYTENTEAFF
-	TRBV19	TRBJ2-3	CASSRGVQVTDTQYF
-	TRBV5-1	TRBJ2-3	CASKQGPTSTDTQYF
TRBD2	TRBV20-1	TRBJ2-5	CSAGLAGVGGETQYF
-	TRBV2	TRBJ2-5	CASSEDLQETQYF
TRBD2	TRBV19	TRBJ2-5	CASSALAGVEETQYF
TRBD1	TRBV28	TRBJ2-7	CASSLASTGAWGEQYF
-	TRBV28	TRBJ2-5	CASSLSPFKETQYF
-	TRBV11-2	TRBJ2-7	CASSAQYYEQYF
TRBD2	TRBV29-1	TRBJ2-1	CSATSGIRVEQFF
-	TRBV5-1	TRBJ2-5	CASGEDQETQYF